A selection of T cell receptor beta chains follows, all from one sample in a study of cytomegalovirus exposure and HLA in healthy donors. The data were produced by immunoSEQ multiplex PCR, yet TCRdb's version contains in-frame clones alone and is incomplete. The table includes roughly 99,000 clones, under 80% detected once. Sequences were obtained from PBMCs. All receptors derive from a middle-aged woman in good health and CMV-seropositive. Both conserved end residues are part of each CDR3. A D gene is named only where the DNA matches it firmly. Expanded clones get a size class; other rows say once, few or many, or leave the size out.

once	TRBJ2-3	.	TRBV6-6	TGTGCCAGCAGTCGTCGGGGGGACAACACAGATACGCAGTATTTT	CASSRRGDNTDTQYF
.	TRBJ1-3	TRBD1	TRBV30	TGTGCCTCCGACAGGGTTGGTGGAAACACCATATATTTT	CASDRVGGNTIYF
.	TRBJ2-7	TRBD1	TRBV6-1	TGTGCCAGCGGGGCGGACAGGGGATTCAACGAGCAGTACTTC	CASGADRGFNEQYF
once	TRBJ1-6	.	TRBV7-2	TGTGCCAGCAGCGGGCTCAGCTCCTATAATTCACCCCTCCACTTT	CASSGLSSYNSPLHF
medium-sized	TRBJ1-2	TRBD1	TRBV6-1	TGTGCCAGCAGTGCCGTAACCGGGACAGGCAACTATGGCTACACCTTC	CASSAVTGTGNYGYTF
few	TRBJ1-1	.	TRBV2	TGTGCCAGCAGTGACCGGGGAGGGAACACTGAAGCTTTCTTT	CASSDRGGNTEAFF
.	TRBJ2-1	TRBD1	TRBV7-8	TGTGCCAGCAGCTCCCTCGGGACAGCCACCAATGAGCAGTTCTTC	CASSSLGTATNEQFF
few	TRBJ1-5	TRBD1	TRBV7-2	TGTGCCAGCAGCCGGGACAGGGGCAATCAGCCCCAGCATTTT	CASSRDRGNQPQHF
.	TRBJ1-2	TRBD1	TRBV6-1	TGTGCCAGCAGTGTCGACAGGGAATATGGCTACACCTTC	CASSVDREYGYTF
.	TRBJ2-1	TRBD1	TRBV9	TGTGCCAGCAGCGTAGGGCAGGGGGCCTACAATGAGCAGTTCTTC	CASSVGQGAYNEQFF
once	TRBJ2-1	TRBD2	TRBV5-1	TGCGCCAGCAGCTTGTCGGGCGGGGGTGTCAATGAGCAGTTCTTC	CASSLSGGGVNEQFF
few	TRBJ1-4	.	TRBV2	TGTGCCAGCGGAAGAACGGAGGGCGAAAAACTGTTTTTT	CASGRTEGEKLFF
.	TRBJ1-3	.	TRBV7-2	TGTGCCAGCAGCTTAGTTGCGGGCTCTGGAAACACCATATATTTT	CASSLVAGSGNTIYF
.	TRBJ1-6	.	TRBV4-2	TGTGCCAGCAGCCAAGAAGTAAGGACATCTTATAATTCACCCCTCCACTTT	CASSQEVRTSYNSPLHF
.	TRBJ1-2	.	TRBV25-1	TGTGCCAGCAAGGGGTTTAACTATGGCTACACCTTC	CASKGFNYGYTF
.	TRBJ1-1	.	TRBV18	TGTGCCAGCTCACCTAGTCGGGAAACTGAAGCTTTCTTT	CASSPSRETEAFF
.	TRBJ2-3	TRBD1	TRBV30	TGTGCCTGGACTCTTGGGACAGGGGGCACAGATACGCAGTATTTT	CAWTLGTGGTDTQYF
.	TRBJ2-1	TRBD1	TRBV7-6	TGTGCCAGCAGCTCTCGACAGGGCGAGCAGTTCTTC	CASSSRQGEQFF
.	TRBJ1-1	.	TRBV9	TGTGCCAGCAGCGTAGCTTCGGGAAGGAACACTGAAGCTTTCTTT	CASSVASGRNTEAFF
.	TRBJ1-6	.	TRBV7-6	TGTGCCAGCAGCCTGGAGACGGGTTTAGGATCACCCCTCCACTTT	CASSLETGLGSPLHF
.	TRBJ1-5	TRBD1	TRBV2	TGTGCCAGCAGTGAAGCGCTTCAGGGGGCAGGTCAGCCCCAGCATTTT	CASSEALQGAGQPQHF
.	TRBJ2-5	TRBD2	TRBV4-1	TGCGCCAGCAGCCCACCGGGACTATCGCAAGAGACCCAGTACTTC	CASSPPGLSQETQYF
.	TRBJ1-5	.	TRBV4-1	TGCGCCAGTAATCCCGGGTCGAACAATCAGCCCCAGCATTTT	CASNPGSNNQPQHF
.	TRBJ2-7	.	TRBV10-1	TGCGCCAGCAGTGAAGCAGGGACCTACGAGCAGTACTTC	CASSEAGTYEQYF
once	TRBJ1-6	.	TRBV28	TGTGCCAGCAGTGCCATCACCGGGACAAAATTCTCACCCCTCCACTTT	CASSAITGTKFSPLHF
.	TRBJ1-5	TRBD1	TRBV6-5	TGTGCCAGCAGTTCCGGGACAGGAGGGAGTCAGCCCCAGCATTTT	CASSSGTGGSQPQHF
.	TRBJ1-4	TRBD1	TRBV6-1	TGTGCCAGCAGCAGATTCGGGACAGACAATGAAAAACTGTTTTTT	CASSRFGTDNEKLFF
many	TRBJ1-1	.	TRBV18	TGTGCCAGCTCACCCCGACAGGAGAACACTGAAGCTTTCTTT	CASSPRQENTEAFF
.	TRBJ2-5	.	TRBV13	TGTGCCAGCAGCTTAACGGCAGGGGAGACCCAGTACTTC	CASSLTAGETQYF
.	TRBJ1-5	.	TRBV18	TGTGCCAGCTCACCTATACAGGGTCGGAATCAGCCCCAGCATTTT	CASSPIQGRNQPQHF
.	TRBJ2-3	.	TRBV5-1	TGCGCCAGCAGCTTGGATCCTAGCTCCACAGATACGCAGTATTTT	CASSLDPSSTDTQYF
.	TRBJ2-7	.	TRBV4-2	TGTGCCAGCAGCCAAGAGAGGGCCTACGAGCAGTACTTC	CASSQERAYEQYF
few	TRBJ2-7	.	TRBV28	TGTGCCAGCAGTTTATTGGGGGCAGGATTCTCCTACGAGCAGTACTTC	CASSLLGAGFSYEQYF
few	TRBJ1-4	.	TRBV18	TGTGCCAGCTCACCAGTTCAGGGGCCACTGTTTTTT	CASSPVQGPLFF
few	TRBJ2-5	.	TRBV30	TGTGCCTGGACACCAGGGAATCAAGAGACCCAGTACTTC	CAWTPGNQETQYF
.	TRBJ2-3	TRBD2	TRBV29-1	TGCAGCGTTCCGACTAGCGGGGGTTACACAGATACGCAGTATTTT	CSVPTSGGYTDTQYF
once	TRBJ1-6	.	TRBV27	TGTGCCAGCAGTTTACCCCCAAACAGGGCGGGTTGGAATTCACCCCTCCACTTT	CASSLPPNRAGWNSPLHF
.	TRBJ2-6	TRBD1	TRBV6-1	TGTGCCAGCAGTGGGGGGACAGCTGGGGCCAACGTCCTGACTTTC	CASSGGTAGANVLTF
.	TRBJ1-2	.	TRBV7-2	TGTGCCAGCAGCTTCGGACAAAACTATGGCTACACCTTC	CASSFGQNYGYTF
.	TRBJ1-2	TRBD1	TRBV4-2	TGTGCCAGCAGCCAAACAGGGGCCGTCTATGGCTACACCTTC	CASSQTGAVYGYTF
.	TRBJ2-1	TRBD2	TRBV9	TGTGCCAGTGCCGGGACTAGCGGGGCCCTAGGGCAGTTCTTC	CASAGTSGALGQFF
.	TRBJ2-6	.	TRBV30	TGTGCCTGGAGGGGCCAGGGAACCATCTCTGGGGCCAACGTCCTGACTTTC	CAWRGQGTISGANVLTF
few	TRBJ2-1	TRBD2	TRBV30	TGTGCCTGGAGTCGACTAGCGGGGGGCAGCTACAATGAGCAGTTCTTC	CAWSRLAGGSYNEQFF
.	TRBJ2-7	TRBD2	TRBV6-1	TGTGCCAGCAGCAGACTAGCGGGAGCCTACGAGCAGTACTTC	CASSRLAGAYEQYF
few	TRBJ2-7	.	TRBV5-1	TGCGCCAGCAGCTGGGGCGAGTCCTCCTACGAGCAGTACTTC	CASSWGESSYEQYF